This T cell receptor (beta chain) emerged from a study of regulatory T cells in long-lasting Graves disease. Looking at the study overall: Persistent Graves' disease required over 5 years of antithyroid drugs and positive TSH receptor antibodies.

This clonotype has a handful of counts. As to time point: persistent/refractory GD, antithyroid drugs over 5 years with positive TRAb. Construction of the TCR library relied on RNA isolated from PBMCs. The TCR beta library used iRepertoire HTBI primers with Arm-PCR amplification of CDR3. TCRdb reprocessed the multiplex PCR reads with MiXCR, giving one entry per CDR3 protein. The table has about 290,000 distinct CDR3 sequences, 22% seen once. V shed 1 base, J shed 7 bases, and the junction held 7 bases outside the gene matches. The CDR3 runs 14 residues. The germline CDR1 and CDR2 sequences are SGHTA and FQGNSA.

The chain employs TRBV7-2 and TRBJ2-7, with 7 positions matching TRBD1. This material consisted of peripheral blood mononuclear cells (PBMCs), taken when the disease was refractory, from a patient treated with antithyroid drugs. This TCR was sampled from a female donor with Graves disease. The CDR3 here is CASSLEGALWEQYF. Written as DNA, the CDR3 is TGTGCCAGCAGCTTAGAGGGGGCACTTTGGGAGCAGTACTTC.